This entry lists 3 T cell receptor beta chains sequenced from one sample in a study of molecular identifiers for immune sequencing clone quantification. Each CDR3 protein gets one entry after TCRdb re-called the PCR reads with MiXCR. The profile shows around 8,600 distinct CDR3 sequences, 13% to 15% of them singletons. The sequenced sample was naive CD8+ T cells from blood, with Jurkat cell RNA spiked in. Subset noted: FACS-sorted CD8+CD4-CCR7+CD45RA+ naive T cells. These receptors came from a human donor in good health. Some libraries in this study had Jurkat cell RNA spiked in.

This clonotype was recorded many times. This chain connects TRBV11-2 to TRBJ2-7; possibly TRBD2 for D (5 bases). The length of the CDR3 is 15 residues. The germline CDR1 and CDR2 sequences are SGHAT and FQNNGV. Trimming removed 1 base at V and 4 bases at J, with 14 bases between. The CDR3: CASSLAASFVYEQYF. Here the CDR3 DNA reads TGTGCCAGCAGCTTAGCGGCTAGCTTCGTGTACGAGCAGTACTTC.

This clonotype is categorized as medium-sized. The rearrangement uses TRBV20-1 and TRBJ2-5; no reliable D call. V lost 0 bases to trimming and J lost 12 bases, with 8 bases between them. This CDR3 is built from 10 residues. The germline V gene encodes CDR1 DFQATT and CDR2 SNEGSKA (reference sequence). The CDR3 reads CSARDMLEYF. CDR3 coding DNA: TGCAGTGCTAGAGATATGTTGGAGTACTTC.

This clonotype was seen a few times. The V and J genes are TRBV5-1 and TRBJ2-1; 8 bases fit TRBD2. Per the germline V gene, CDR1 is SGHRS and CDR2 is YFSETQ. V shed 0 bases and J 8 bases; nucleotides not matched to a gene: 7. The CDR3 spans 15 residues. The CDR3 loop is CASSLASGSFDEQFF. The DNA of the CDR3 is TGCGCCAGCAGCTTGGCTAGCGGGTCATTCGATGAGCAGTTCTTC.